Listed below are T cell receptor beta chains from one sample, sequenced in a study of post-analysis software for immune sequencing data. TCRdb re-called the PCR reads with MiXCR, one entry per CDR3 protein. The sample lists fewer than 850,000 distinct CDR3 sequences; around 42% were seen once. The sample comprised blood. The receptors originated from a girl under 18 with multiple sclerosis. Both conserved end residues are trimmed from each CDR3. The order of the fields is CDR3 length, J gene, V gene, CDR3 protein.

CDR3 length: 13
J gene: TRBJ2-3
V gene: TRBV4-3
CDR3 protein: ASSQEGTGSDTQY

CDR3 length: 14
J gene: .
V gene: TRBV20-1
CDR3 protein: SADGLAGGSGHEQY

CDR3 length: 14
J gene: TRBJ2-7
V gene: TRBV7-9
CDR3 protein: ASSVQRGTSDYEQY

CDR3 length: 14
J gene: TRBJ1-2
V gene: TRBV15
CDR3 protein: ATGREEGRARNGYT

CDR3 length: 15
J gene: TRBJ2-1
V gene: TRBV7-2
CDR3 protein: ASSLALWRNSHNEQF

CDR3 length: 14
J gene: TRBJ2-7
V gene: TRBV7-6
CDR3 protein: ASSRTSGRLGDEQY

CDR3 length: 14
J gene: .
V gene: TRBV11-1
CDR3 protein: ASSLNKGVDTYEQY

CDR3 length: 15
J gene: TRBJ1-2
V gene: TRBV12-5
CDR3 protein: ASGFGPTGADYYGYT

CDR3 length: 11
J gene: TRBJ2-7
V gene: TRBV3-1
CDR3 protein: ASRLLGSYEQY

CDR3 length: 13
J gene: TRBJ2-7
V gene: TRBV7-2
CDR3 protein: ASSLGSGDPYEQY

CDR3 length: 16
J gene: TRBJ2-7
V gene: TRBV7-6
CDR3 protein: ASSPEVASGRSSYEQY

CDR3 length: 13
J gene: TRBJ1-1
V gene: TRBV5-1
CDR3 protein: ASSFPDRGGTETF

CDR3 length: 15
J gene: TRBJ2-7
V gene: TRBV4-1
CDR3 protein: ASSQEFPAEGRYEQY

CDR3 length: 9
J gene: TRBJ2-7
V gene: TRBV20-1
CDR3 protein: SAVRGGEQY

CDR3 length: 14
J gene: TRBJ2-3
V gene: TRBV20-1
CDR3 protein: SASDIGSGRADTQY

CDR3 length: 11
J gene: TRBJ2-3
V gene: TRBV7-7
CDR3 protein: ASSLANADTQY